This T cell receptor beta chain came from a study of cytomegalovirus exposure and HLA in healthy donors. Study-level results: Specificity of three CMV-associated chains for CMV antigens was verified in vitro. A subsequent analysis found that TCR clusters from the first cohort also tended to co-occur in the 120 validation repertoires, with about 94% of cluster scores above 0. It was 164 TCR beta chains that were listed as cytomegalovirus-associated.

The assay was immunoSEQ multiplex PCR, and TCRdb's table has in-frame clones only and misses some. In the table there are over 200,000 clones, nearly 90% of which are singletons. The donors were part of the validation cohort of over a hundred subjects. That cohort was separate from the first cohort, which comprised 550 to 750 subjects. This CDR3 comprises 12 residues. Germline CDR1 is SGHAT and CDR2 is FQNNGV. V dropped 1 base and J dropped 5 bases, with 2 bases sitting between them. About this clone itself: Its antigen is as yet unknown.

The source is a woman aged 18-29 years in good health and CMV-seronegative. The sample consisted of PBMCs. The chain has TRBV11-2 and TRBJ2-2; D gene unclear. CDR3 protein: CASSLVTGELFF. In DNA form, the CDR3 reads TGTGCCAGCAGCTTAGTAACCGGGGAGCTGTTTTTT.